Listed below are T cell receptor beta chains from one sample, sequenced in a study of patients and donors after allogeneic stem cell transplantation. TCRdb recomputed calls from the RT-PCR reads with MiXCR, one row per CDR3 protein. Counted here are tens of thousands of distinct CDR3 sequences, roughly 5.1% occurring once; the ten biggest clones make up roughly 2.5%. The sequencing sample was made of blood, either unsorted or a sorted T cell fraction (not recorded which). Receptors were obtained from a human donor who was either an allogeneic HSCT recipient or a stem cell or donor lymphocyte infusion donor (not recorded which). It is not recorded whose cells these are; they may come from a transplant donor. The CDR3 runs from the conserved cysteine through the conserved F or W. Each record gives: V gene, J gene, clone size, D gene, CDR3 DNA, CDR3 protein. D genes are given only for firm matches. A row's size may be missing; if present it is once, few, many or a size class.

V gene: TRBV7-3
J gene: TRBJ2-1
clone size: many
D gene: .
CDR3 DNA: TGTGCCAGCAGCTTAACGTTCGCAGGCAATGAGCAGTTCTTC
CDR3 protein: CASSLTFAGNEQFF

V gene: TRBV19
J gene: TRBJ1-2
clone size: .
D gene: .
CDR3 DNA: TGTGCCAGTAGTAGACTTAACTATGGCTACACCTTC
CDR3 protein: CASSRLNYGYTF

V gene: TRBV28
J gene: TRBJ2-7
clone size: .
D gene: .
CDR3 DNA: TGTGCCAGCAGGGAACGGTCCGAGCAGTACTTC
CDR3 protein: CASRERSEQYF

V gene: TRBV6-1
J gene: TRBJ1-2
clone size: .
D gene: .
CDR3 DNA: TGTGCCAGCAGTGAATTGTACAGCGATTTCTATGGCTACACCTTC
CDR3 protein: CASSELYSDFYGYTF

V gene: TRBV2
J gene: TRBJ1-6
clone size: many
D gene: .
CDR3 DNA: TGTGCCAGCAGTGAAGTTGGGGAGAATTCACCCCTCCACTTT
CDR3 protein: CASSEVGENSPLHF

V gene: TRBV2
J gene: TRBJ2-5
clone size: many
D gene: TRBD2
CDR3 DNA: TGTGCCACCAAAAGGGCTAGCGGGGAACAAGAGACCCAGTACTTC
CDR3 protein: CATKRASGEQETQYF

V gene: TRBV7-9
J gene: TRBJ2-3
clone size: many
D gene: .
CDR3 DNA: TGTGCCAGCAGCTGGGCGGGGTCATCCACAGATACGCAGTATTTT
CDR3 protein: CASSWAGSSTDTQYF

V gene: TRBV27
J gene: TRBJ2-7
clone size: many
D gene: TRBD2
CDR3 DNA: TGTGCCAGCAGTCGTGCGGGGGACCTAACCTACGAGCAGTACTTC
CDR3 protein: CASSRAGDLTYEQYF

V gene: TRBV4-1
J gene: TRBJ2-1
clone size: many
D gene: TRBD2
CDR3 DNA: TGCGCCAGCAGCCAAGATTTGGGAGGGCCAAAAAAGCAGTTCTTC
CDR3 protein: CASSQDLGGPKKQFF

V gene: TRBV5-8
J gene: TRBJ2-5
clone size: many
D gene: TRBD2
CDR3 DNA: TGTGCCAGCAGCCCCCTTGGGGGAGGGATCCAAGAGACCCAGTACTTC
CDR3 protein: CASSPLGGGIQETQYF

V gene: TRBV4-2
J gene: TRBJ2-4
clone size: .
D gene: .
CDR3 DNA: TGTGCCAGCAGCCAAGCGGAACGGGGAGGCGGAAACATTCAGTACTTC
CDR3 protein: CASSQAERGGGNIQYF

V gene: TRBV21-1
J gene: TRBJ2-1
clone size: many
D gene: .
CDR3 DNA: TGTGCCAGCAGCTTCTGGGGATGCTCCTACAATGAGCAGTTCTTC
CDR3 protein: CASSFWGCSYNEQFF

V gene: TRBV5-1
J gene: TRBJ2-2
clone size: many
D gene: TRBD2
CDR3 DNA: TGCGCCAGCAGACGCGGGAGCGGGGACACCGGGGAGCTGTTTTTT
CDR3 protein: CASRRGSGDTGELFF

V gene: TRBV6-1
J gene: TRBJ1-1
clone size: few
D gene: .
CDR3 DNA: TGTGCCAGCAGGGAAGGCCGGGGGAACACTGAAGCTTTCTTT
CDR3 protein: CASREGRGNTEAFF

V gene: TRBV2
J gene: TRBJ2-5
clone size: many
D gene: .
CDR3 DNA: TGTGCCAGCAGTGACGGTTGGTCTTTCCAAGAGACCCAGTACTTC
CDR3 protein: CASSDGWSFQETQYF

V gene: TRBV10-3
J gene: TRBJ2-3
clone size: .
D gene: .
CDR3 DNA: TGTGCCATCGGTGGCGGCAGCACAGATACGCAGTATTTT
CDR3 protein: CAIGGGSTDTQYF

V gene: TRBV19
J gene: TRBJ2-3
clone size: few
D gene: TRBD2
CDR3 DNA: TGTGCCAGTGGACCGGGACTAGCGGATACAGATACGCAGTATTTT
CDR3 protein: CASGPGLADTDTQYF

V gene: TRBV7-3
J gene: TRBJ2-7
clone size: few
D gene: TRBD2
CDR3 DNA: TGTGCCAGCAGCCCGGCTAGCGGGAGCTCCTACGAGCAGTACTTC
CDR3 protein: CASSPASGSSYEQYF

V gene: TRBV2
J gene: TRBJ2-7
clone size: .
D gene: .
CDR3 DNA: TGTGCCAGCAACGGAATAGGGACGTACGAGCAGTACTTC
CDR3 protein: CASNGIGTYEQYF

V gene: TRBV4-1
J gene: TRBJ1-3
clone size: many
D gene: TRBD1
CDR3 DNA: TGCGCCAGCAGCCAAGATGGGGGACAGCGAACGAACACCATATATTTT
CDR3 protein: CASSQDGGQRTNTIYF

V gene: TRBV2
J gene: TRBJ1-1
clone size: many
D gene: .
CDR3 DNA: TGTGCCAGCAGTGAAAACGATGGGCCGGGTGGGGCTTTCTTT
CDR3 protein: CASSENDGPGGAFF

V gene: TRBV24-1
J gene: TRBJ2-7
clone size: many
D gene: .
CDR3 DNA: TGTGCCACCAGTGATTCCCGGGAGCCCTACGAGCAGTACTTC
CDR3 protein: CATSDSREPYEQYF

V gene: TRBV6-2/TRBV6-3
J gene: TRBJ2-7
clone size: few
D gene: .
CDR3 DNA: TGTGCCAGCATCGGGGCGGAGTTATACGAGCAGTACTTC
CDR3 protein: CASIGAELYEQYF

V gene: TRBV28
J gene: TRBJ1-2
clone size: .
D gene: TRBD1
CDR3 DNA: TGTGCCAGCATCCTGGACAGGGTCAGCTATGGCTACACCTTC
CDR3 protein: CASILDRVSYGYTF

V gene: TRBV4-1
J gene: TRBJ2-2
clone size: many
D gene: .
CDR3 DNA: TGCGCCAGCAGCCAAGTTTTACGGCGGACACGAAACACCGGGGAGCTGTTTTTT
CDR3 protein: CASSQVLRRTRNTGELFF

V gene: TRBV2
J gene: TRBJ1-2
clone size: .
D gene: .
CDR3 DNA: TGTGCCAGCAGTGGCCCGCCGGGTGGCTACACCTTC
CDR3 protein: CASSGPPGGYTF

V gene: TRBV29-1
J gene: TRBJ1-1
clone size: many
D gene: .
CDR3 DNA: TGCAGCGCCGGACAGAGGAACACTGAAGCTTTCTTT
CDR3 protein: CSAGQRNTEAFF

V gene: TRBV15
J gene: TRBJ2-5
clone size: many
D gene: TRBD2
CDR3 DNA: TGTGCCACCAGCAGGTCGGCTAGCGGTGAGACCCAGTACTTC
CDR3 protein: CATSRSASGETQYF

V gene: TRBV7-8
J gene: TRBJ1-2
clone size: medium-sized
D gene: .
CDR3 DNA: TGTGCCAGCAGCTTATCCGTAGACTATGGCTACACCTTC
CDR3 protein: CASSLSVDYGYTF

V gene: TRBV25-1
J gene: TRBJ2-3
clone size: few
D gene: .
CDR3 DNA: TGTGCCAGCAGTGTATGGGGCCTGGCGGGAGATACGCAGTATTTT
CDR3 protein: CASSVWGLAGDTQYF

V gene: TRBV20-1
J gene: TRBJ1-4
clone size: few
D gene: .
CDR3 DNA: TGCAGTGCTTTAGACAGGAGTAATGAAAAACTGTTTTTT
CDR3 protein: CSALDRSNEKLFF

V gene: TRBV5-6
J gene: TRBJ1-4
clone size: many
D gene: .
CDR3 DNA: TGTGCCAGCAGCCAGCAGGGGAGGGAGTTACTAACTAATGAAAAACTGTTTTTT
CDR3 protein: CASSQQGRELLTNEKLFF

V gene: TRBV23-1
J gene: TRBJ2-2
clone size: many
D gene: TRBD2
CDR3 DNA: TGCGCCAGCAGATTCCCGGGACTAGCGGGAGTCAGGGACACCGGGGAGCTGTTTTTT
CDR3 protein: CASRFPGLAGVRDTGELFF

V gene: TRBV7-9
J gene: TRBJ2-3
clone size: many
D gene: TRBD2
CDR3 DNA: TGTGCCAGCAGCTTCGGACTAGCGGGAGAGGATACGCAGTATTTT
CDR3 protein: CASSFGLAGEDTQYF

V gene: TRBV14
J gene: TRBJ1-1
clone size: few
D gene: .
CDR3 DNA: TGTGCCAGCAGCCAACAATACGACGGAACCAAAGCTTTCTTT
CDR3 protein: CASSQQYDGTKAFF

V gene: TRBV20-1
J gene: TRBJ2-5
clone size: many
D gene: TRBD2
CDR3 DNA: TGCAGTGCTCAGCGGGGGGGTGTTCAAGAGACCCAGTACTTC
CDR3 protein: CSAQRGGVQETQYF

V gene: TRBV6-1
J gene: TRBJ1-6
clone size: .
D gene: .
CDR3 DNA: TGTGCCAGCGGGTTGCGGAGGACTAATTCACCCCTCCACTTT
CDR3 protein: CASGLRRTNSPLHF

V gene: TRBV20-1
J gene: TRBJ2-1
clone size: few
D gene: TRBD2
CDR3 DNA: TGCAGTGCTAGAGATCGACCCATTGAAGCGGGGGGCTCCTACAATGAGCAGTTCTTC
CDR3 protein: CSARDRPIEAGGSYNEQFF

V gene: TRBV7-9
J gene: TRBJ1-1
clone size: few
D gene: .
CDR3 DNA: TGTGCCAGCAGCTTATGGGGGGCCGGCACTGAAGCTTTCTTT
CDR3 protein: CASSLWGAGTEAFF

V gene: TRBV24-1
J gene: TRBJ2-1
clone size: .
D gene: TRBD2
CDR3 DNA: TGTGCCACCAGTGATACCGGGACTAGCGAGTACAATGAGCAGTTCTTC
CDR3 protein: CATSDTGTSEYNEQFF

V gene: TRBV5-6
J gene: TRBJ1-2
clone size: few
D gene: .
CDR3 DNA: TGTGCCAGCAGCTTCTTGGACACCTATGGCTACACCTTC
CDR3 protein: CASSFLDTYGYTF